Described below is a single TCR beta chain sequence and its context. As yet, its antigen is unknown. The data stem from a study of cytomegalovirus exposure and HLA in healthy donors. Whole-study results and caveats: According to a subsequent analysis, TCR clusters from the first cohort were inclined to appear together in the 110 or so validation repertoires.

The donors were part of the validation cohort of 95 to 150 subjects. That cohort was separate from the first cohort, which comprised fewer than 800 subjects. Trimming removed 0 bases at V and 6 bases at J, with 11 bases between. CDR3 length: 15 amino acids. The germline gives CDR1 ENHRY, CDR2 SYGVKD. Clones were read by immunoSEQ multiplex PCR, and TCRdb kept only the in-frame ones, dropping some. The sample carries over 45,000 clones, about nine tenths recorded once. The chain recombines TRBV10-3 with TRBJ2-2; tentatively, D is TRBD2 (6 bases). The receptor was isolated from a woman in her twenties or thirties in good health and CMV-seronegative. Sequencing was done on a sample of PBMCs. The CDR3 reads CAISESRERSGELFF. DNA of the CDR3: TGTGCCATCAGTGAGTCCCGGGAGCGTTCCGGGGAGCTGTTTTTT.